This T cell receptor beta chain is from a study of cytomegalovirus exposure and HLA in healthy donors. After removal of 5 bases from V and 4 bases from J, the junction contained 5 bases not matched to a gene. Germline assignment: CDR1 LNHNV and CDR2 YYDKDF (reference sequence). This CDR3 spans 15 amino acids. This clone was observed once. Its antigen is as yet unknown. Study-wide results and limits: Prior analysis indicated that the majority of TCR beta V segments exhibited productivity approximately 87% or approximately 30% of the time. Most likely, a cluster of highly shared sequence variants arose as a sequencing artifact.

Both 60 Vbeta primers and 13 Jbeta primers went into the PCR. The assay was immunoSEQ multiplex PCR, and TCRdb's table has in-frame clones only and misses some. Among some 140,000 clones, roughly 80% were seen once, and the ten largest hold 2.2%. The gene calls are TRBV15 and TRBJ1-4; 9 bases map to TRBD1. The clonotype was recovered from a man in his thirties or forties in good health and CMV-seronegative. Sequenced input: PBMCs. In DNA form, the CDR3 reads TGTGCCACCAGCTTTCGACAGGGGGGTAATGAAAAACTGTTTTTT. It yields the protein CATSFRQGGNEKLFF. Drawing the rest from reference TRBV15 and TRBJ1-4, the complete variable domain is DAMVIQNPRYQVTQFGKPVTLSCSQTLNHNVMYWYQQKSSQAPKLLFHYYDKDFNNEADTPDNFQSRRPNTSFCFLDIRSPGLGDTAMYLCATSFRQGGNEKLFFGSGTQLSVL.